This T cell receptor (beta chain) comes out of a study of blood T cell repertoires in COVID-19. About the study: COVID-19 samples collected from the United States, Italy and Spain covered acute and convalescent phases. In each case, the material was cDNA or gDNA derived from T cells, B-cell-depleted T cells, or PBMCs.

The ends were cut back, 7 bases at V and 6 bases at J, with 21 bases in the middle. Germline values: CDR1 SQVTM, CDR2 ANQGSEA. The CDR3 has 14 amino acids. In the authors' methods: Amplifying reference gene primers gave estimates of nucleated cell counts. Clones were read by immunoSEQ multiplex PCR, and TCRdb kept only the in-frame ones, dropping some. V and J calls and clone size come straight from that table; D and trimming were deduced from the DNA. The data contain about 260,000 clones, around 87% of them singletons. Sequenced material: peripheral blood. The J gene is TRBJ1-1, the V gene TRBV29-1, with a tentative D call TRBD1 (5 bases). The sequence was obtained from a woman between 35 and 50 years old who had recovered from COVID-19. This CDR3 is CSAGRSRKGAEAFF. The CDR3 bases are TGCAGCGCTGGGCGGTCCAGGAAAGGGGCTGAAGCTTTCTTT.